This is a list of T cell receptor beta chains from one sample in a study of shared clonotypes between healthy human individuals. The protocol was immunoSEQ multiplex PCR, while the TCRdb copy is restricted to in-frame clones and leaves out a portion. The sample records around 940,000 clones, over 75% being singletons. The sequenced sample was memory CD4+ T cells sorted from blood. The source of these receptors is a man between 18 and 35 years old in good health. Each CDR3 is given with its conserved first and last residue. A D gene is named only where the DNA matches it firmly. Size is stated for part of the rows, as once, few or many counts, or as a class when the clone is expanded.

cdr3_nt cdr3_aa d_call j_call v_call clone_size
TGTGCCAGCAGCTATGGGGGACAGGAAAAAGAGACCCAGTACTTC CASSYGGQEKETQYF TRBD1 TRBJ2-5 TRBV6-5 few
TGCGCCAGCAGCCAAGCCCGACAGAGTTCAGATACGCAGTATTTT CASSQARQSSDTQYF NA TRBJ2-3 TRBV4-1 NA
TGCGCCAGCAGCCCTGGAGGCAGGAGGACCTACGAGCAGTACTTC CASSPGGRRTYEQYF NA TRBJ2-7 TRBV5-1 NA
TGTGCCAGCAGTTCGGTTAACGAGCAGTACTTC CASSSVNEQYF NA TRBJ2-7 TRBV27 NA
TGTGCCAGCAGCTTAGAAGGGACACTAGCAAATCAGCCCCAGCATTTT CASSLEGTLANQPQHF NA TRBJ1-5 TRBV7-2 NA
TGCGCCAGCAGCTCGGGGGGGGCCGGGGAGCCCCAGCATTTT CASSSGGAGEPQHF NA TRBJ1-5 TRBV5-1 NA
TGTGCCTGGAGTGTACTTCGGGGAACTGAAGCTTTCTTT CAWSVLRGTEAFF NA TRBJ1-1 TRBV30 NA
TGTGCCAGCACCGTAATAGGGGGAGACACTGAAGCTTTCTTT CASTVIGGDTEAFF NA TRBJ1-1 TRBV6-5 NA
TGTGCCAGCAGCCAAGTAGCGTCGGCCCAGTACTTC CASSQVASAQYF NA TRBJ2-5 TRBV14 NA
TGTGCCAGCAGAACCGTGAACACTGAAGCTTTCTTT CASRTVNTEAFF NA TRBJ1-1 TRBV6-5 few